Listed below are T cell receptor beta chains from one sample, sequenced in a study of spatial heterogeneity in lung cancer. In TCRdb, the 5' RACE reads were re-called with MiXCR into one record per CDR3 protein. The repertoire has under 11,000 distinct CDR3 sequences, about 11% of them found once; the top ten carry less than 15%. This specimen consisted of lung tumor tissue, obtained at surgery. The receptors derive from a female donor with early-stage non-small cell lung cancer. The CDR3 runs from the conserved cysteine through the conserved F or W. D genes are given only for firm matches. Some rows have no size entry. The others give once, few or many, or a class for an expanded clone.

TRBV5-1	TRBD2	many	TRBJ2-3	CASSLASGGGSTDTQYF	TGCGCCAGCAGCTTGGCTAGCGGGGGAGGTAGCACAGATACGCAGTATTTT
TRBV5-8	TRBD2	many	TRBJ2-5	CASSLEGTSGGAQTQYF	TGTGCCAGCAGCTTGGAGGGGACTAGCGGGGGGGCCCAGACCCAGTACTTC
TRBV12-3/TRBV12-4	NA	medium-sized	TRBJ1-2	CASSRQSGYTF	TGTGCCAGCAGCCGACAGAGCGGCTACACCTTC
TRBV27	TRBD1	NA	TRBJ1-2	CASSITGANYGYTF	TGTGCCAGCAGTATAACAGGGGCCAACTATGGCTACACCTTC
TRBV12-3/TRBV12-4	NA	NA	TRBJ1-5	CASSASRGQPQHF	TGTGCCAGCAGTGCGAGCAGGGGACAGCCCCAGCATTTT
TRBV2	NA	many	TRBJ2-2	CASSTDTGELFF	TGTGCCAGCAGTACCGACACCGGGGAGCTGTTTTTT
TRBV20-1	NA	NA	TRBJ2-7	CSARGIGGVYEQYF	TGCAGTGCTAGAGGAATAGGAGGGGTGTACGAGCAGTACTTC
TRBV19	NA	many	TRBJ1-2	CASSTGEVYGYTF	TGTGCCAGTAGTACAGGGGAAGTCTATGGCTACACCTTC
TRBV4-2	NA	many	TRBJ2-6	CASSQEIASGANVLTF	TGTGCCAGCAGCCAAGAAATAGCCTCTGGGGCCAACGTCCTGACTTTC
TRBV7-8	NA	many	TRBJ1-1	CASTGGGTEAFF	TGTGCCAGCACCGGGGGTGGCACTGAAGCTTTCTTT
TRBV19	NA	few	TRBJ2-1	CASSITGDYEQFF	TGTGCCAGTAGTATAACGGGGGACTATGAGCAGTTCTTC
TRBV13	TRBD1	medium-sized	TRBJ1-1	CASSLRQGGGDEAFF	TGTGCCAGCAGCCTAAGACAGGGAGGTGGGGATGAAGCTTTCTTT
TRBV5-1	NA	many	TRBJ1-6	CASSIGSNSPLHF	TGCGCCAGCAGCATCGGGAGTAATTCACCCCTCCACTTT
TRBV5-4	NA	NA	TRBJ2-5	CASSHPGLGQETQYF	TGTGCCAGCAGCCACCCAGGACTGGGCCAAGAGACCCAGTACTTC
TRBV20-1	TRBD2	few	TRBJ2-1	CSAGGTEGLAGNPSYNEQFF	TGCAGTGCCGGTGGGACTGAGGGACTAGCGGGTAACCCCTCCTACAATGAGCAGTTCTTC
TRBV30	NA	many	TRBJ2-2	CAWSPWQNTGELFF	TGTGCCTGGAGCCCGTGGCAGAACACCGGGGAGCTGTTTTTT